Each of the 20 T cell receptor beta chains below was sequenced from the same sample in a study of T cell clonotyping in hematopoietic cell transplantation. Clones were sequenced by immunoSEQ multiplex PCR, and TCRdb holds only the in-frame ones, with some missing. The table includes fewer than 15,000 clones, about 70% detected once. Sequenced material: peripheral blood mononuclear cells, taken 180 days after allogeneic stem cell transplant. The receptors here all came from a male patient aged 60-70 years who had an allogeneic stem cell transplant from an unrelated donor, so the T cells may come from the graft donor. Some clones in this sample may be carry-over from other donors' samples.

The chain couples TRBV5-1 to TRBJ2-7; 9 bases are shared with TRBD1. Per the germline V gene, CDR1 is SGHRS and CDR2 is YFSETQ. Trimming took 3 bases from V and 2 from J; bases not matched to a gene: 3. This CDR3 has 14 residues. The CDR3, as DNA: TGCGCCAGCAGCTACGGGACAGGGACCTACGAGCAGTACTTC. It codes for CASSYGTGTYEQYF.

In this sample, this clone turned up a few times. The chain carries TRBV15 and TRBJ2-1, with 8 bases matching TRBD1. From germline, CDR1 is LNHNV and CDR2 YYDKDF (reference sequence). The CDR3 has 15 residues. The trim removed 0 bases at V and 8 bases at J, leaving 6 bases unmatched. The CDR3 DNA follows: TGTGCCACCAGCAGAGAGACAGGGGTGAGAGATGAGCAGTTCTTC. Its translation is CATSRETGVRDEQFF.

This chain connects TRBV6-1 to TRBJ2-7; 13 bases fit TRBD2. In germline, CDR1 is MNHNS, CDR2 SASEGT. Losses at the gene ends were 6 bases for V and 4 bases for J; bases not matched to a gene: 3. The CDR3 runs to 14 residues. CDR3 in amino acids: CASRETSGRYEQYF. The CDR3 bases are TGTGCCAGCAGGGAGACTAGCGGGAGGTACGAGCAGTACTTC.

This clone has just a few counts. The V gene is TRBV6-1, the J gene TRBJ2-3; D is perhaps TRBD2 (6 bases). The CDR3 is 14 amino acids. Germline V lookup: CDR1 MNHNS, CDR2 SASEGT. The V end was cut by 6 bases, the J end by 5 bases, with 15 bases between. CDR3 loop: CASRLSGSGDTQYF. In DNA form, the CDR3 reads TGTGCCAGCAGACTGTCTGGTAGCGGAGATACGCAGTATTTT.

The gene calls are TRBV5-6 and TRBJ2-1; D is unclear. V was clipped by 0 bases and J by 4 bases, with 17 bases between them. CDR3 length equals 17 residues. Germline assignment: CDR1 SGHDT and CDR2 YYEEEE. CDR3 sequence reads: CASSLGELRSLYNEQFF. The DNA for the CDR3 is TGTGCCAGCAGCTTGGGGGAACTGAGGAGTCTATACAATGAGCAGTTCTTC.

The chain employs TRBV7-2 and TRBJ2-7, with 7 nucleotides matching TRBD2. With V trimmed by 5 bases and J by 0 bases, 10 bases remained unmatched. This CDR3 is built from 16 residues. Germline V gene sequence: CDR1 SGHTA, CDR2 FQGNSA. This CDR3 is CASSPTTSLPSYEQYF. In DNA form, the CDR3 reads TGTGCCAGCAGCCCTACGACTAGCCTTCCCTCCTACGAGCAGTACTTC.

The chain employs TRBV5-5 and TRBJ2-2; 10 bases line up with TRBD1. With 1 base clipped from V and 7 bases from J, the junction kept 7 bases outside the gene matches. Germline V gene lookup returns CDR1 SGHKS and CDR2 YYEKEE (reference sequence). The CDR3 loop spans 16 amino acids. The CDR3 loop reads CASSLTGTGVIGELFF. CDR3 bases: TGTGCCAGCAGCTTGACCGGGACAGGGGTCATCGGGGAGCTGTTTTTT.

This clone was counted between two and nine times. The chain carries TRBV6-5 and TRBJ1-5, with a tentative D call TRBD1 (5 bases). Looked up from germline, CDR1 is MNHEY and CDR2 is SVGAGI. The CDR3 contains 13 residues. Trimming removed 8 bases from V and 6 bases from J, with 14 bases in between. DNA for the CDR3: TGTGCCAGCTCAGAGGGGAATGGTCAGCCCCAGCATTTT. Its translation: CASSEGNGQPQHF.

In its sample, this clone ranks as medium-sized. The chain couples TRBV27 to TRBJ1-4; 8 nucleotides align to TRBD1. This CDR3 has 14 residues. In germline, CDR1 is MNHEY, CDR2 SMNVEV (reference sequence). V lost 4 bases and J lost 7; bases outside the gene matches: 5. For the CDR3, the DNA is TGTGCCAGCAGTTATGGACAGGGTAGTGAAAAACTGTTTTTT. Encoded protein: CASSYGQGSEKLFF.

A few counts support this clone. The chain is built from TRBV14 and TRBJ2-5, with D unclear. V was cut by 3 bases and J by 7 bases, with 9 bases left in between. CDR3 length equals 12 residues. In germline, CDR1 is SGHDN, CDR2 FVKESK. CDR3 sequence: CASSHNLGTQYF. CDR3 in DNA: TGTGCCAGCAGCCATAACTTGGGGACCCAGTACTTC.

The count of this clone is one. The chain carries TRBV29-1 and TRBJ2-3; TRBD2 aligns across 8 bases. This CDR3 region has 14 residues. Germline CDR1 and CDR2: SQVTM and ANQGSEA. The ends lost 4 bases at V and 1 base at J; junction bases unmatched: 4. The CDR3 DNA reads TGCAGCGTTGCGGGAGGGCGTGGCACAGATACGCAGTATTTT. The encoded protein is CSVAGGRGTDTQYF.

The chain uses TRBV14 and TRBJ1-2, with TRBD1 identical over 10 bases. V lost 4 bases and J lost 0; bases outside the gene matches: 8. Germline V gives CDR1 SGHDN, CDR2 FVKESK. The CDR3 has 17 amino acids. The CDR3 region is CASSPAGTGATNYGYTF. Written as DNA, the CDR3 is TGTGCCAGCAGCCCAGCCGGGACAGGGGCTACTAACTATGGCTACACCTTC.

The rearrangement links TRBV11-3 to TRBJ2-5; TRBD2 aligns across 10 bases. The end of the DNA fits TRBJ2-7 better, so the J call may be wrong. Germline-derived CDR1 and CDR2 are SGHNT and YENEEA. The length of the CDR3 is 13 residues. This CDR3 reads CASRASGSDEQYF. In DNA, the CDR3 is TGTGCCAGCAGGGCTAGCGGGAGCGACGAGCAGTACTTC.

The chain joins TRBV5-4 to TRBJ2-7; 11 bases agree with TRBD2. The CDR3 is 15 residues long. V shed 2 bases, J shed 0 bases, and the junction held 1 base outside the gene matches. CDR1 is SGHNT and CDR2 is YYREEE in the germline V gene (reference sequence). The DNA for the CDR3 is TGTGCCAGCAGCTTTCTAGCGGGGGGCTCCTACGAGCAGTACTTC. It translates to CASSFLAGGSYEQYF.

The V gene is TRBV7-6, the J gene TRBJ2-6; D remains unclear. CDR3 size: 16 residues. Germline CDR1 SGHVS, CDR2 FNYEAQ. Deletions cut 7 bases from V and 0 bases from J, with 13 bases between. The CDR3 DNA follows: TGTGCCAGCACCTCCGCAATGGGCTCTGGGGCCAACGTCCTGACTTTC. Protein product: CASTSAMGSGANVLTF.

The chain links TRBV6-4 to TRBJ2-3, with D tentatively TRBD1 (6 bases). There are 13 residues in the CDR3. Trimming took off 6 bases at V and 6 bases at J, with 13 bases between the two ends. CDR1 and CDR2 (germline): MRHNA, SNTAGT. The CDR3: CASRSDRTDTQYF. CDR3 coding DNA: TGTGCCAGCAGGAGCGACAGGACGGATACGCAGTATTTT.

This clone was seen a single time. The chain employs TRBV27 and TRBJ2-7; 8 bases are shared with TRBD2. The CDR3 is 14 amino acids. Germline values: CDR1 MNHEY, CDR2 SMNVEV (reference sequence). Trimming took 3 bases from V and 4 from J; bases not matched to a gene: 5. CDR3 DNA: TGTGCCAGCAGTTTCGGAGCGGGGGAGTACGAGCAGTACTTC. Its translation: CASSFGAGEYEQYF.

This chain links TRBV5-6 with TRBJ1-6, with D possibly matching TRBD1 (5 bases). This CDR3 region has 15 residues. Germline loops: CDR1 SGHDT, CDR2 YYEEEE. Trimming took off 2 bases at V and 8 bases at J, with 14 bases between the two ends. This chain's CDR3 is CASSFRTSGDSPLHF. The CDR3 region has the DNA TGTGCCAGCAGCTTCCGGACAAGCGGCGATTCACCCCTCCACTTT.

This sequence joins TRBV6-6 and TRBJ1-1; D unresolved. With 6 bases removed from V and 0 bases from J, the gap between germline ends came to 14 bases. This CDR3 comprises 15 residues. Germline CDR1 MNHNY, CDR2 SVGAGI (reference sequence). The CDR3 protein is CASSYQGEMNTEAFF. CDR3 nucleotide sequence: TGTGCCAGCAGCTACCAAGGAGAAATGAACACTGAAGCTTTCTTT.

This chain connects TRBV4-3 to TRBJ2-7, with D tentatively TRBD2 (5 bases). Germline CDR1 is LGHNA and CDR2 is YSLEER. Trimming pared 1 base from V and 7 bases from J, leaving 8 bases between. CDR3 length: 12 residues. This CDR3 reads CASSQGRGEQYF. CDR3 bases: TGCGCCAGCAGCCAAGGACGCGGGGAGCAGTACTTC.